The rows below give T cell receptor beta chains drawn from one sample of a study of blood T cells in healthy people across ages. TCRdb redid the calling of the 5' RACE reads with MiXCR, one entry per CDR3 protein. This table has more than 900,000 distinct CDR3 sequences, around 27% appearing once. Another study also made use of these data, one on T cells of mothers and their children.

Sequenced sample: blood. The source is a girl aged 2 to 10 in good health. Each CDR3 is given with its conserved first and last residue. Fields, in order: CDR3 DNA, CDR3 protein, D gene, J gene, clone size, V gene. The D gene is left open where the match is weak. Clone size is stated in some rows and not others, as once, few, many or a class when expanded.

TGTGCCAGCAGCCCCGCGGGAACCTCTGGAAACACCATATATTTT,CASSPAGTSGNTIYF,-,TRBJ1-3,few,TRBV5-8
TGTGCCAGCAGTTTATCGGCCTTTCCTCCCCAGCATTTT,CASSLSAFPPQHF,-,TRBJ1-5,-,TRBV28
TGTGCCAGCAGCTTGGTCAGCGGGAGTATTCTAGGGAATACGCAGTATTTT,CASSLVSGSILGNTQYF,TRBD2,TRBJ2-3,-,TRBV5-6
TGTGCCACCAGTGATGGCCTCAGGGAGGTCTTCACAGATACGCAGTATTTT,CATSDGLREVFTDTQYF,-,TRBJ2-3,few,TRBV24-1
TGCAGCGTTGAAAAACGGGGCTATGGCTACACCTTC,CSVEKRGYGYTF,-,TRBJ1-2,few,TRBV29-1
TGTGCCAGCAGCCTCGGCGGGCCCTCTAACTATGGCTACACCTTC,CASSLGGPSNYGYTF,-,TRBJ1-2,-,TRBV11-2
TGCAGCGTCGGAAACAGGGTCTCGCGGTCCAACGAGCAGTACTTC,CSVGNRVSRSNEQYF,-,TRBJ2-7,-,TRBV29-1
TGTGCCAGCAGCTCAACAGGGAGGACTGAAGCTTTCTTT,CASSSTGRTEAFF,-,TRBJ1-1,-,TRBV9
TGCAGCGTTGATTTTGCCGATAGCGTCGATGAGCAGTTCTTC,CSVDFADSVDEQFF,-,TRBJ2-1,-,TRBV29-1
TGTGCTAGTGGTTTGAACCCCTCTGGGGCCAACGTCCTGACTTTC,CASGLNPSGANVLTF,-,TRBJ2-6,-,TRBV12-5